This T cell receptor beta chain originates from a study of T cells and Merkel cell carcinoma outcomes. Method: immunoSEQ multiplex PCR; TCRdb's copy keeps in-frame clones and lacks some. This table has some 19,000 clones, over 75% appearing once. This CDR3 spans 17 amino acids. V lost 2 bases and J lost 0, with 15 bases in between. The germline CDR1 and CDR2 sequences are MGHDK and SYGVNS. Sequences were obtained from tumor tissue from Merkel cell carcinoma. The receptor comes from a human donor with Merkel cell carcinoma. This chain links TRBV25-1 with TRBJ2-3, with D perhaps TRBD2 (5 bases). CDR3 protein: CASSEVLALVSTDTQYF. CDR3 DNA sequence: TGTGCCAGCAGTGAAGTACTCGCACTAGTTAGCACAGATACGCAGTATTTT.